Here is one T cell receptor (beta chain) with its context. Its target is unknown. Assay: immunoSEQ multiplex PCR; the TCRdb copy retains only in-frame clones and omits some. In the table there are 150,000 to 200,000 clones, approximately 89% of which are singletons. The donors were members of the approximately 120-subject validation cohort (separate from the roughly 700-subject first cohort). The ends were cut back, 5 bases at V and 2 bases at J, with 11 bases in the middle. Germline CDR1 SGDLS, CDR2 YYNGEE. The length of the CDR3 is 14 residues. These data originate in a study of cytomegalovirus exposure and HLA in healthy donors. The study, taken as a whole, reports: The authors listed 164 TCR beta chains as cytomegalovirus-associated. The TCR clusters that emerged in the first cohort tended, a later analysis found, to co-occur in the 95 to 150 validation repertoires.

Sequenced input: PBMCs. The J gene is TRBJ1-3, the V gene TRBV9, with D tentatively TRBD1 (6 bases). This clonotype was sampled from a man aged 18 to 30 in good health and CMV-seropositive. CDR3 sequence reads: CASRQGKAGNTIYF. The DNA for the CDR3 is TGTGCCAGCAGACAGGGAAAAGCTGGAAACACCATATATTTT.